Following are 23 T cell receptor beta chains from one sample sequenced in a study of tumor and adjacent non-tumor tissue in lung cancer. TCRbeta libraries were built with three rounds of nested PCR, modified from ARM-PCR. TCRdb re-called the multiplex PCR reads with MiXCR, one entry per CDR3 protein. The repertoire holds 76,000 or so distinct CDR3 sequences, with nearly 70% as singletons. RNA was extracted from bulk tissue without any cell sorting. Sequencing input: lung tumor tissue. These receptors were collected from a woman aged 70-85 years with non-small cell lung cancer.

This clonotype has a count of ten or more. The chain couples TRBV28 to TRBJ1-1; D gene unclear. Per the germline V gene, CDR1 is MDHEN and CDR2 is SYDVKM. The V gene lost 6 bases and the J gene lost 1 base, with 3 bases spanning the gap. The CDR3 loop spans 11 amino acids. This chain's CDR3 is CASRENTEAFF. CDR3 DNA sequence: TGTGCCAGCAGGGAGAACACTGAAGCTTTCTTT.

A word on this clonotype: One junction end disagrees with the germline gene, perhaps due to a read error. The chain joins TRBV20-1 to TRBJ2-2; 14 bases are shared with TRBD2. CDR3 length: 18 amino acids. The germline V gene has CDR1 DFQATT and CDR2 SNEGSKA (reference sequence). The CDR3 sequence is CSAPGGLAGVTNIGELFF. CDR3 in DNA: TGCAGTGCCCCGGGGGGACTAGCGGGAGTGACGAACATCGGGGAGCTGTTTTTT.

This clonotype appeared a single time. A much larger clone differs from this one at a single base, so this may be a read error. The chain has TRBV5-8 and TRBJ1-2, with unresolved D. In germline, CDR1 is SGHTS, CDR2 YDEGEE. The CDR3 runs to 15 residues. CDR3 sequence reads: CASSLELSGSYGHTF. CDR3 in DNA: TGTGCCAGCAGCTTGGAGCTGTCGGGGTCCTATGGCCACACCTTC.

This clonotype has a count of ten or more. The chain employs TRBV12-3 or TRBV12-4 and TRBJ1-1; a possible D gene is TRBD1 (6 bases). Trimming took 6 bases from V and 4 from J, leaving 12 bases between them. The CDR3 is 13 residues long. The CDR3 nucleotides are TGTGCCAGCAGCTTGGAAGGGGGCACTGAAGCTTTCTTT. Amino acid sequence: CASSLEGGTEAFF.

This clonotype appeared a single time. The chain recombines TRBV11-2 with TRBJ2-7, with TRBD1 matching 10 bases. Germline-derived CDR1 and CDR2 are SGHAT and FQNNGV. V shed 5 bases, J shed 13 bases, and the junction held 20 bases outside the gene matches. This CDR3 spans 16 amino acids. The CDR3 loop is CASSPRQGASSYDQYF. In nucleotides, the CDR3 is TGTGCCAGCAGCCCCCGACAGGGGGCTAGCTCCTACGACCAATACTTC.

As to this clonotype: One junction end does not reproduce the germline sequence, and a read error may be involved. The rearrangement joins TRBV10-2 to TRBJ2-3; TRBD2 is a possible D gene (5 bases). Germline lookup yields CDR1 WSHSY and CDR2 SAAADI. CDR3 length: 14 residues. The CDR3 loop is CPSSEGISTDTLYF. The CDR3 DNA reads TGCCCCAGCAGTGAGGGAATTAGCACAGATACGCTGTATTTT.

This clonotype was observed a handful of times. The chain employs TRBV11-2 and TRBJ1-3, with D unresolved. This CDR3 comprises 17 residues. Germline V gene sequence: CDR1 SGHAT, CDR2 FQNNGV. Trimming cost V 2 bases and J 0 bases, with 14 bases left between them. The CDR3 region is CASSLKRGGVSGNTIYF. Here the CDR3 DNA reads TGTGCCAGCAGCTTAAAAAGAGGCGGGGTCTCTGGAAACACCATATATTTT.

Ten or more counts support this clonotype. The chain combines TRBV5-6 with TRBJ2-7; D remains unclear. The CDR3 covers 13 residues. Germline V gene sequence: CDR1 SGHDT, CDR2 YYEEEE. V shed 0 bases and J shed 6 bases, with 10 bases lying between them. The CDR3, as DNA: TGTGCCAGCAGCTTGGGACTCAGAGGCGAGCAGTACTTC. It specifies CASSLGLRGEQYF.

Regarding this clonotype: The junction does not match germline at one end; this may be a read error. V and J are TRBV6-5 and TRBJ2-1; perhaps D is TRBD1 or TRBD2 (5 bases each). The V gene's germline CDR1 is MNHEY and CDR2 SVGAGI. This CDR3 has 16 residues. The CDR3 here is CVSSTTSGQGYNEQFF. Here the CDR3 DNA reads TGTGTCAGCAGTACCACCTCGGGGCAGGGCTACAATGAGCAGTTCTTC.

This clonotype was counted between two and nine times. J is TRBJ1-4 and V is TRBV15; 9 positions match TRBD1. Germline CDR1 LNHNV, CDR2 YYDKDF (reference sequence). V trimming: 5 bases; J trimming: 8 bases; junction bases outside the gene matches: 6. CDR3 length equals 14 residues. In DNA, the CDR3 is TGTGCCACCAGCCCGGGACAGGGTGAAGAAAAACTGTTTTTT. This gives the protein CATSPGQGEEKLFF.

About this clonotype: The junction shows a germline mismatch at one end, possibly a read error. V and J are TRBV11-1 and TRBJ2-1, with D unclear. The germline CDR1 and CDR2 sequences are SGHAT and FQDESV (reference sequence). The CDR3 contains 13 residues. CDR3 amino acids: CASSSRPVGEQFF. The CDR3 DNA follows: TGTGCCAGCAGCTCGAGACCCGTCGGTGAGCAGTTCTTT. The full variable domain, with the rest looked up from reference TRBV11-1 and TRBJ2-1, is EAEVAQSPRYKITEKSQAVAFWCDPISGHATLYWYRQILGQGPELLVQFQDESVVDDSQLPKDRFSAERLKGVDSTLKIQPAELGDSAMYLCASSSRPVGEQFFGPGTRLTVL.

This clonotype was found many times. CDR3 in DNA: TGTGCCATCAGGGAGGGCGGGAGGATACCAGATACGCAGTATTTT. It encodes CAIREGGRIPDTQYF. The V and J genes are TRBV10-3 and TRBJ2-3; 8 bases line up with TRBD2. Germline V lookup: CDR1 ENHRY, CDR2 SYGVKD. The junction had 9 bases not matched to a gene; V was cut back by 6 bases and J by 4 bases. The CDR3 has 15 amino acids.

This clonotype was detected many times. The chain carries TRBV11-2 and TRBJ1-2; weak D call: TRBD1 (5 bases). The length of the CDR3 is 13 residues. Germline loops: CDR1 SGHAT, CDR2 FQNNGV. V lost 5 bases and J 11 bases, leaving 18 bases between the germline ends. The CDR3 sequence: CASSPPGRILYTF. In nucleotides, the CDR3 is TGTGCCAGCAGCCCGCCGGGACGGATTCTTTACACCTTC.

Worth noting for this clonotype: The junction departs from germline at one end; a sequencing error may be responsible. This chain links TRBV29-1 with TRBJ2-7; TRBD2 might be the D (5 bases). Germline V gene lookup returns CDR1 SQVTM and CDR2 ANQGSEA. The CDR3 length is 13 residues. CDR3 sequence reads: CSVELWSHYEQYF. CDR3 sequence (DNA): TGTAGCGTTGAACTCTGGAGCCACTACGAGCAGTACTTC.

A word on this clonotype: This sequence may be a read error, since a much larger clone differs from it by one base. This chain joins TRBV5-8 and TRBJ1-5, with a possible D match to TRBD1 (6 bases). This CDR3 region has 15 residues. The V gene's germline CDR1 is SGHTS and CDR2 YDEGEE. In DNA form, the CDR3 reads TGTGCCAGCAGCCTTTGGCGGGGGCGCAATCAGCTCCAGCATTTT. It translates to CASSLWRGRNQLQHF.

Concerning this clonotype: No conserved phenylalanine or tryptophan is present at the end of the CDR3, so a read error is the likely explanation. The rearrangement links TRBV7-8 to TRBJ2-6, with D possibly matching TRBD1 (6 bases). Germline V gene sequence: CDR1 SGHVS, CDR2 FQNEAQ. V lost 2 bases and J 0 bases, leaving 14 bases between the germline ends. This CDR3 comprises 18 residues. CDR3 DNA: TGTGCCAGCAGCTTAACAGGGTCGGACCTCTCTGGGGCCAACGTCCTGACTTAC. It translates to CASSLTGSDLSGANVLTY.

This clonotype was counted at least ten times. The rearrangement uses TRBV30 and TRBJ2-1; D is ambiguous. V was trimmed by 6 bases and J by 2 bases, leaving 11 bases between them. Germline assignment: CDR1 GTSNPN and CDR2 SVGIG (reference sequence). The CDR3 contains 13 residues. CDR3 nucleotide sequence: TGTGCCTGCCGGAAGGATACCTACAATGAGCAGTTCTTC. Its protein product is CACRKDTYNEQFF.

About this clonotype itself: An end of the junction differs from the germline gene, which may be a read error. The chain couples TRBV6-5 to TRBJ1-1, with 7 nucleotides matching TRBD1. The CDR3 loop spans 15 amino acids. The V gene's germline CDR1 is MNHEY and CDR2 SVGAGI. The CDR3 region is CASGYLDREGDEAFF. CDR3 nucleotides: TGTGCCAGCGGTTACCTAGACAGGGAAGGTGATGAAGCTTTCTTT.

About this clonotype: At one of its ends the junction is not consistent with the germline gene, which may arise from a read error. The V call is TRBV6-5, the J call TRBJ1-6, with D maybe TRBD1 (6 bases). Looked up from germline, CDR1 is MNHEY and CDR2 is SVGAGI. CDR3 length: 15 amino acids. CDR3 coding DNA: TGTACCAGCAGTTTCCAGGGGAAGGGTAATTCATCCCTCCACTTT. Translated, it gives CTSSFQGKGNSSLHF.

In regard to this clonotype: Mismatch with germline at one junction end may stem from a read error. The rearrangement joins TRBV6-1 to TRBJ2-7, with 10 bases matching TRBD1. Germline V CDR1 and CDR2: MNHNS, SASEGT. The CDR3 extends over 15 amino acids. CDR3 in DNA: TGTTCCAACAGTGATCCGGGACAGGGGCACTACGAGCGGTACTTC. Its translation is CSNSDPGQGHYERYF.

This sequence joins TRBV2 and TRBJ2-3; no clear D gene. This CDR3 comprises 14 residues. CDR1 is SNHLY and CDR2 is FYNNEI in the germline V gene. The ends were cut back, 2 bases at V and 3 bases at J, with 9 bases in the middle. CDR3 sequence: CASSELWDTDTQYF. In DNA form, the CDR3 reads TGTGCCAGCAGTGAATTATGGGATACAGATACGCAGTATTTT. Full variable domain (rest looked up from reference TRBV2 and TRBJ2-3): EPEVTQTPSHQVTQMGQEVILRCVPISNHLYFYWYRQILGQKVEFLVSFYNNEISEKSEIFDDQFSVERPDGSNFTLKIRSTKLEDSAMYFCASSELWDTDTQYFGPGTRLTVL.

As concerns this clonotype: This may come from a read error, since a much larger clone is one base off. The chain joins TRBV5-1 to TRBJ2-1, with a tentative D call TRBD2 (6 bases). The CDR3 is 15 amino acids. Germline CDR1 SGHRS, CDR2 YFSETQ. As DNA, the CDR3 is TGCGACAGCAGGTCGAGACTAGGTGGTGGCGATGAGCAGTTCTTC. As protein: CDSRSRLGGGDEQFF.

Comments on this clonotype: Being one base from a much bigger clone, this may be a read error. The CDR3 is CASSFQTNTQAFF. CDR3 nucleotides: TGCGCCAGCAGTTTCCAGACTAACACTCAAGCTTTCTTT. J is TRBJ1-1 and V is TRBV5-1; D is ambiguous. The CDR3 length is 13 residues. Germline values: CDR1 SGHRS, CDR2 YFSETQ.